Listed below are T cell receptor beta chains from one sample, sequenced in a study of T cells in Graves' hyperthyroidism and ophthalmopathy. Via MiXCR, TCRdb re-called the multiplex PCR reads, giving one row per CDR3 protein. This sample yields 400,000 or so distinct CDR3 sequences, of which around 15% are seen a single time; 15% to 20% belongs to the top ten. The sequencing input was blood. These receptors were obtained from a woman in her 30s with Graves' ophthalmopathy. Each CDR3 is given with its conserved first and last residue. D genes are given only for firm matches. A row's size may be missing; if present it is once, few, many or a size class.

v_gene	len	d_gene	j_gene	abundance	CDR3aa	CDR3nt
TRBV12-3/TRBV12-4	15	TRBD1	TRBJ2-5	many	CASSPTDRAQETQYF	TGTGCCAGCAGTCCGACCGACAGGGCCCAAGAGACCCAGTACTTC
TRBV10-3	14	NA	TRBJ2-7	NA	CATAGTKTSYEQYF	TGTGCCACTGCCGGGACAAAAACCTCTTACGAGCAGTACTTC
TRBV3-1	14	NA	TRBJ1-1	many	CASRLGGLLTEAFF	TGTGCCAGCAGGTTGGGGGGGCTCCTGACTGAAGCTTTCTTT
TRBV29-1	17	TRBD2	TRBJ2-3	many	CSVTSGASGGARDTQYF	TGCAGCGTTACCAGCGGGGCCAGCGGGGGGGCGAGGGATACGCAGTATTTT
TRBV15	13	TRBD1	TRBJ2-2	NA	CATSHQGAGELFF	TGTGCCACCAGCCACCAGGGGGCCGGGGAGCTGTTTTTT
TRBV6-5	13	NA	TRBJ1-1	many	CASSYSAGRGAFF	TGTGCCAGCAGTTACTCCGCCGGTCGGGGAGCTTTCTTT
TRBV6-1	14	NA	TRBJ1-5	NA	CASSPGQFNQPQHF	TGTGCCAGCAGCCCTGGACAGTTCAATCAGCCCCAGCATTTT
TRBV19	15	TRBD2	TRBJ2-1	once	CASSIPGLAGNEQFF	TGTGCCAGTAGTATACCGGGACTAGCGGGGAATGAGCAGTTCTTC
TRBV4-2	18	TRBD2	TRBJ2-7	many	CASSQDSSGGDISYEQYF	TGTGCCAGCAGCCAAGACTCTAGCGGGGGAGATATTTCCTACGAGCAGTACTTC
TRBV30	14	TRBD1	TRBJ1-5	NA	CAWSGVQGGQPQHF	TGTGCCTGGAGTGGGGTACAGGGGGGACAGCCCCAGCATTTT
TRBV28	17	NA	TRBJ1-4	many	CASSTGTRVSTNEKLFF	TGTGCCAGCAGTACCGGGACACGGGTATCAACTAATGAAAAACTGTTTTTT
TRBV7-9	15	NA	TRBJ2-7	many	CASSFAGPSTYEQYF	TGTGCCAGCAGCTTCGCAGGTCCCTCCACCTACGAGCAGTACTTC
TRBV3-1	20	TRBD2	TRBJ2-3	many	CASSQDPWAGGPPSTDTQYF	TGTGCCAGCAGCCAAGATCCTTGGGCGGGGGGCCCCCCTAGCACAGATACGCAGTATTTT
TRBV12-3/TRBV12-4	14	TRBD1	TRBJ2-7	many	CASSPTGFGFEQYF	TGTGCCAGCAGTCCGACAGGGTTTGGTTTCGAGCAGTACTTC
TRBV29-1	13	NA	TRBJ2-1	few	CSVHKPVYNEQFF	TGCAGCGTCCACAAACCAGTTTACAATGAGCAGTTCTTC
TRBV6-6	16	NA	TRBJ1-4	many	CASSYSSSAANEKLFF	TGTGCCAGCAGTTACTCTAGTAGTGCTGCGAACGAAAAACTGTTTTTT
TRBV7-2	14	NA	TRBJ2-7	many	CASRPPGVLYEQYF	TGTGCCAGCAGACCACCGGGAGTCCTCTACGAGCAGTACTTC
TRBV7-9	14	NA	TRBJ2-3	many	CASSLRGGADTQYF	TGTGCCAGCAGCTTAAGGGGCGGGGCAGATACGCAGTATTTT